This T cell receptor beta chain was sequenced for a study of control samples from healthy donors and cancer patients. Looked up from germline, CDR1 is MNHEY and CDR2 is SVGAGI. The V and J ends lost 6 bases and 3 bases, in that order; junction bases with no gene match: 3. The CDR3 has 13 residues. Libraries were prepared by immunoSEQ multiplex PCR; TCRdb keeps only in-frame clonotypes and omits some of them. The data hold about 110,000 clones, with 90% observed a single time. The clonotype comes from a human donor in good health. The donor label of this sample is uncertain. The sequencing sample was made of blood. The chain joins TRBV6-5 to TRBJ2-5, with 8 positions matching TRBD1. CDR3 in DNA: TGTGCCAGCAGGGACAGGGCAAAAGAGACCCAGTACTTC. Protein: CASRDRAKETQYF.